One sample yielded the 7 T cell receptor beta chains listed below, sequenced in a study of T cells in Graves' hyperthyroidism and ophthalmopathy (dated by TCRdb to between 2018 and 2021). To prepare the library, multiplex PCR was applied. Sequencing relied on an Illumina HiSeq 2000. Amplification of TCR beta CDR3 regions was carried out from RNA transcripts. A first-round RT-PCR of the TCR CDR3 used the HTBI primer set with the Qiagen OneStep RT-PCR kit. TCRdb applied fastp at Q25 and MiXCR to the public reads, then kept only in-frame beta chains. Each CDR3 protein appears once, grouped with its most common genes and DNA. The sample has 650,000 to 750,000 distinct CDR3 sequences on record, less than 15% of them singletons. Around 9.6% of the sample is taken by the ten largest. The source material was blood. The receptors derive from a young woman with Graves' hyperthyroidism.

The chain uses TRBV15 and TRBJ2-5; D gene ambiguous. CDR3 size: 14 residues. Germline V CDR1 and CDR2: LNHNV, YYDKDF (reference sequence). Trimming took 0 bases from V and 1 from J, leaving 6 bases between them. For the CDR3, the DNA is TGTGCCACCAGCAGAGATAACACCCAAGAGACCCAGTACTTC. The encoded protein is CATSRDNTQETQYF.

The chain joins TRBV10-3 to TRBJ1-5, with D unresolved. Trimming shortened V by 3 bases and J by 9 bases, and 15 bases separated the two germline ends. The CDR3 length is 14 residues. CDR1 and CDR2 (germline): ENHRY, SYGVKD. Here the CDR3 reads CAISDSGWSRPQHF. CDR3 nucleotides: TGTGCCATCAGTGACTCTGGGTGGAGCCGGCCCCAGCATTTT.

This clonotype was seen more than once but under ten times. The chain recombines TRBV6-9 with TRBJ2-6, with D perhaps TRBD1 (6 bases). V lost 3 bases and J lost 3, with 12 bases in between. CDR3 length equals 16 residues. In germline, CDR1 is MNHGY, CDR2 SVAAGI. The CDR3 protein is CASSYDRNLGANVLTF. The CDR3, as DNA: TGTGCCAGCAGTTACGACAGGAACCTTGGGGCCAACGTCCTGACTTTC.

This clonotype occurred many times. This chain uses TRBV6-1 with TRBJ2-7; 9 bases match TRBD1. Germline V gene data show CDR1 as MNHNS and CDR2 as SASEGT. The CDR3 sequence is 15 residues long. V gave up 7 bases and J gave up 0 bases; unmatched junction bases: 7. In nucleotides, the CDR3 is TGTGCCAGCAAGGGTAGGACAGGGGTCTCCTACGAGCAGTACTTC. Its protein is CASKGRTGVSYEQYF.

The chain has TRBV10-3 and TRBJ1-1; 7 bases line up with TRBD1. V lost 3 bases and J lost 3; bases outside the gene matches: 4. The germline CDR1 and CDR2 sequences are ENHRY and SYGVKD. The CDR3 is 14 amino acids. Written as DNA, the CDR3 is TGTGCCATCAGTGAACAGGGGAGGTACACTGAAGCTTTCTTT. It codes for CAISEQGRYTEAFF.

This clonotype was observed many times. The chain has TRBV12-3 or TRBV12-4 and TRBJ2-1; the D is unclear. Trimming shortened V by 5 bases and J by 12 bases, and 17 bases separated the two germline ends. CDR3 length: 13 amino acids. The DNA for the CDR3 is TGTGCCAGCAGTGGAGAACGACCGGTCGGGCAGTTCTTC. It encodes CASSGERPVGQFF.

This clonotype has a count of ten or more. The V gene is TRBV7-9, the J gene TRBJ2-5, with a weak D call TRBD2 (5 bases). The germline CDR1 and CDR2 sequences are SEHNR and FQNEAQ (reference sequence). V was shortened by 0 bases and J by 4 bases, with 9 bases between the two germline ends. This CDR3 has 14 amino acids. The CDR3 protein is CASSLASRGETQYF. CDR3 sequence (DNA): TGTGCCAGCAGCTTAGCTTCCCGGGGAGAGACCCAGTACTTC.